Here is one T cell receptor (beta chain) with its context. The data are from a study of graft-versus-host responses after intestinal transplantation. This table comes from immunoSEQ multiplex PCR, and its TCRdb copy is limited to in-frame clones, with some not included. The data contain tens of thousands of clones, 70% to 90% of them singletons. The germline gives CDR1 SGDLS, CDR2 YYNGEE. The CDR3 is 14 residues long. Trimming pared 0 bases from V and 4 bases from J, leaving 7 bases between. This chain connects TRBV9 to TRBJ1-4; no reliable D call. Sequenced material: PBMCs, taken 26 days after transplant. The clonotype originates from a human patient who received an intestinal transplant, so some T cells may come from the graft donor. The CDR3 loop is CASSVDGVNEKLFF. The CDR3 region has the DNA TGTGCCAGCAGCGTAGACGGTGTTAATGAAAAACTGTTTTTT.